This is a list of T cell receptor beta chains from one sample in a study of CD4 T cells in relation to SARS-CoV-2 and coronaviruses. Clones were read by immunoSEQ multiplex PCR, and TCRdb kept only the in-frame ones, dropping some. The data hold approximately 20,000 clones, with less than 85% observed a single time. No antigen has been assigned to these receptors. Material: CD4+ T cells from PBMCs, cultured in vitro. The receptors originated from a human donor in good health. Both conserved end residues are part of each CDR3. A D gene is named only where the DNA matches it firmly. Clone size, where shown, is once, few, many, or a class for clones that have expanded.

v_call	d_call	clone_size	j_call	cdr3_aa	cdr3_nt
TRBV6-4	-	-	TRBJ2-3	CASSDSDPDTQYF	TGTGCCAGCAGTGACTCGGACCCAGATACGCAGTATTTT
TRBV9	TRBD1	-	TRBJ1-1	CASSVLSVRQGEDLNTEAFF	TGTGCCAGCAGCGTACTTTCGGTGAGGCAGGGGGAAGACCTGAACACTGAAGCTTTCTTT
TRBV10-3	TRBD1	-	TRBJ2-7	CAISEGTGHYEQYF	TGTGCCATCAGTGAGGGGACAGGGCACTACGAGCAGTACTTC
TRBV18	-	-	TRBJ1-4	CASSDGTDEKLFF	TGTGCCAGCTCGGACGGGACCGACGAAAAACTGTTTTTT
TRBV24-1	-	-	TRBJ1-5	CATSDSGRLDNQPQHF	TGTGCCACCAGTGATTCGGGCAGGCTGGATAATCAGCCCCAGCATTTT
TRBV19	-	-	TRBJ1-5	CASSIEAGPSRQPQHF	TGTGCCAGTAGTATAGAAGCTGGGCCCTCTCGGCAGCCCCAGCATTTT
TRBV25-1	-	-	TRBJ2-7	CASSEPGASGEQYF	TGTGCCAGCAGTGAACCGGGGGCATCAGGGGAGCAGTACTTC
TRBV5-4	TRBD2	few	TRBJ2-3	CASSLDTSGVTDTQYF	TGTGCCAGCAGCTTGGACACTAGCGGGGTCACAGATACGCAGTATTTT
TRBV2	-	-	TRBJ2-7	CASSAQAVPYEQYF	TGTGCCAGCAGTGCGCAAGCCGTACCCTACGAGCAGTACTTC
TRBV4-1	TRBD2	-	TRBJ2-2	CASRLRLANPGELFF	TGCGCCAGCAGGCTGCGACTAGCGAACCCCGGGGAGCTGTTTTTT
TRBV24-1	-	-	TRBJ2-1	CATSDQEYNEQFF	TGTGCCACCAGTGATCAGGAGTACAATGAGCAGTTCTTC
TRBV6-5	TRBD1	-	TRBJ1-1	CASRRDRGGNTEAFF	TGTGCCAGCAGAAGGGACAGGGGGGGGAACACTGAAGCTTTCTTT
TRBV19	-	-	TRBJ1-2	CASSTITSYYGYTF	TGTGCCAGTAGCACAATTACTTCCTACTATGGCTACACCTTC
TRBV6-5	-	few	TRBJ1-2	CASSFLGRADYGYTF	TGTGCCAGCAGTTTCCTGGGGAGGGCGGACTATGGCTACACCTTC
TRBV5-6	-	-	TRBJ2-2	CASSRGRGGELFF	TGTGCCAGCAGCAGGGGACGAGGCGGGGAGCTGTTTTTT
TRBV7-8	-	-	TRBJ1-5	CASSLSGVTNQPQHF	TGTGCCAGCAGCTTATCAGGGGTTACCAATCAGCCCCAGCATTTT
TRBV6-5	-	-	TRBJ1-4	CASAENREEKLFF	TGTGCCAGCGCAGAAAACAGGGAGGAAAAACTGTTTTTT
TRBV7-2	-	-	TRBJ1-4	CASSLSEKLFF	TGTGCCAGCAGCTTATCTGAAAAACTGTTTTTT
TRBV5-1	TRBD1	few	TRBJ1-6	CASSLGQERSSPLHF	TGCGCCAGCAGTCTCGGACAGGAGAGGAGTTCACCCCTCCACTTT
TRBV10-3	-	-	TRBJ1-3	CAISEQYPSGNTIYF	TGTGCCATCAGTGAACAGTACCCCTCTGGAAACACCATATATTTT
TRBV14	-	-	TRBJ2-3	CASSHPGHPFWDTQYF	TGTGCCAGCAGCCATCCGGGACACCCGTTTTGGGATACGCAGTATTTT
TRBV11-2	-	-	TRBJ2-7	CASSLVYSQGVEQYF	TGTGCCAGCAGCTTAGTGTACAGCCAAGGGGTCGAGCAGTACTTC
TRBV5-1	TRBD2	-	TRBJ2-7	CASSSAGLAGVSYEQYF	TGCGCCAGCAGTTCCGCTGGACTAGCGGGAGTGTCCTACGAGCAGTACTTC
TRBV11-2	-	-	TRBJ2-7	CASRPGLQPGEQYF	TGTGCCAGCAGACCGGGACTCCAACCGGGGGAGCAGTACTTC
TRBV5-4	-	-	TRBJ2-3	CASRPGITDTQYF	TGTGCCAGCAGGCCGGGAATCACAGATACGCAGTATTTT
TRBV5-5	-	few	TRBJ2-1	CASSVYGPRTDNEQFF	TGTGCCAGCAGCGTATACGGGCCCCGAACGGACAATGAGCAGTTCTTC
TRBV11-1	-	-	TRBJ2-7	CASSLGGPAYEQYF	TGTGCCAGCAGCTTAGGGGGTCCTGCGTACGAGCAGTACTTC
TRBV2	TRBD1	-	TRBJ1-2	CASGTGGGYGYTF	TGTGCCAGCGGGACAGGAGGGGGATATGGCTACACCTTC
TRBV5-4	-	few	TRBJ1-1	CASTDDSDTEAFF	TGTGCCAGCACCGATGACAGTGACACTGAAGCTTTCTTT
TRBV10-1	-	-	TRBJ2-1	CASSLRATYNEQFF	TGCGCCAGCAGTCTCCGAGCTACTTACAATGAGCAGTTCTTC
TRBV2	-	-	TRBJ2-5	CASRVGAGETQYF	TGTGCCAGCAGGGTCGGAGCGGGAGAGACCCAGTACTTC
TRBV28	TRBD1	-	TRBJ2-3	CASSRDSTDTQYF	TGTGCCAGCAGTCGGGACAGTACAGATACGCAGTATTTT
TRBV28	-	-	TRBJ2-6	CASSDLPGANVLTF	TGTGCCAGCTCCGACCTACCCGGGGCCAACGTCCTGACTTTC
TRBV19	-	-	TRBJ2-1	CASSKEGGWGEQFF	TGTGCCAGTAGTAAGGAGGGTGGTTGGGGTGAGCAGTTCTTC
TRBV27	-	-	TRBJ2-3	CASSADHTQYF	TGTGCCAGCAGTGCGGACCATACGCAGTATTTT
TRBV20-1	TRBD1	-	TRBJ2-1	CSASGQARRHSYNEQFF	TGCAGTGCTAGTGGACAGGCGCGGCGGCACTCCTACAATGAGCAGTTCTTC
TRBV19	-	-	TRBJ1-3	CASKTATGNTIYF	TGTGCCAGCAAGACGGCGACTGGAAACACCATATATTTT
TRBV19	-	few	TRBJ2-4	CASSPGSKNIQYF	TGTGCCAGTAGTCCTGGTAGCAAAAACATTCAGTACTTC
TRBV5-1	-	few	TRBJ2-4	CASSLGGGIGNIQYF	TGCGCCAGCAGCTTGGGAGGGGGGATCGGAAACATTCAGTACTTC
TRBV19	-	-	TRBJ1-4	CASSENEKLFF	TGTGCCAGTAGTGAAAATGAAAAACTGTTTTTT
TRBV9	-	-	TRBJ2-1	CASSVMASETYNEQFF	TGTGCCAGCAGCGTAATGGCTAGCGAGACCTACAATGAGCAGTTCTTC
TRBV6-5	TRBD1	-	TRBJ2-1	CAGGDRGSYNEQFF	TGTGCCGGGGGGGACAGGGGGTCCTACAATGAGCAGTTCTTC
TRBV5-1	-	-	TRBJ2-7	CASSLAPDRGEQYF	TGCGCCAGCAGCTTGGCGCCAGATCGTGGCGAGCAGTACTTC
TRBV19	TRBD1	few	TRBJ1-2	CASSTKQGTNYGYTF	TGTGCCAGTAGTACTAAACAGGGGACTAACTATGGCTACACCTTC
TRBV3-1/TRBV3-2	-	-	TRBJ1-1	CASSPVGRANTEAFF	TGTGCCAGCAGCCCCGTGGGTCGGGCGAACACTGAAGCTTTCTTT
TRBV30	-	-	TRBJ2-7	CAWKGSFYEQYF	TGTGCCTGGAAGGGATCTTTCTACGAGCAGTACTTC
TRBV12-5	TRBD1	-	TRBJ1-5	CASGTGEGNQPQHF	TGTGCTAGTGGGACAGGGGAGGGCAATCAGCCCCAGCATTTT
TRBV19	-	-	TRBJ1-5	CATDDWVSNQPQHF	TGTGCCACCGACGACTGGGTTAGCAATCAGCCCCAGCATTTT
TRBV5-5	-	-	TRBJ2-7	CASSLYSDSSYEQYF	TGTGCCAGCAGCTTGTACAGCGATAGCTCCTACGAGCAGTACTTC
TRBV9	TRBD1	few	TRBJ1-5	CASSETGMSNQPQHF	TGTGCCAGCAGCGAGACAGGGATGAGCAATCAGCCCCAGCATTTT
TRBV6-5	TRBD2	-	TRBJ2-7	CASAWGSGVAYEQYF	TGTGCCAGCGCTTGGGGAAGCGGGGTAGCCTACGAGCAGTACTTC
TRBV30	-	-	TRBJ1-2	CAWSVLGFRSAYTF	TGTGCCTGGAGTGTGTTAGGGTTTAGATCGGCCTACACCTTC
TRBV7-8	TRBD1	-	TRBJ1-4	CASSGQGFEKLFF	TGTGCCAGCAGTGGACAGGGGTTTGAAAAACTGTTTTTT
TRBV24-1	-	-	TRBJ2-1	CATSGSGASISYNEQFF	TGTGCCACCAGTGGGAGTGGGGCATCCATCTCCTACAATGAGCAGTTCTTC
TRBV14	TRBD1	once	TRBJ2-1	CASSNPGQGLHEQFF	TGTGCCAGCAGCAATCCGGGACAGGGTTTGCATGAGCAGTTCTTC
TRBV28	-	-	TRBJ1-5	CASSAGGFDQPQHF	TGTGCCAGCAGCGCCGGAGGGTTCGATCAGCCCCAGCATTTT
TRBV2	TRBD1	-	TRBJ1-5	CASKRTGGQPQHF	TGTGCCAGCAAGAGGACAGGGGGCCAGCCCCAGCATTTT
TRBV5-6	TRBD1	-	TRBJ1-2	CASSLERDRLRGYTF	TGTGCCAGCAGCTTGGAACGGGACAGGTTAAGGGGCTACACCTTC
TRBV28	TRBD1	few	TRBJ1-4	CASGRTGPDEKLFF	TGTGCCAGCGGGAGGACAGGGCCTGATGAAAAACTGTTTTTT
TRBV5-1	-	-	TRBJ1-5	CASSLIGGQPQHF	TGCGCCAGCAGCTTGATAGGGGGTCAGCCCCAGCATTTT